This TCR beta chain was sequenced during a study of PD-1 blockade in classical Hodgkin lymphoma. Here immunoSEQ multiplex PCR was the method, and the copy in TCRdb shows in-frame clones only, minus some. This table holds 50,000 to 75,000 clones, around 88% found once. Following autologous stem cell transplantation, relapse occurred in every patient, and exposure to brentuximab vedotin varied. This clone appeared a single time. The CDR3 sequence is 16 residues long. The germline V gene encodes CDR1 SGHKS and CDR2 YYEKEE (reference sequence). V was cut by 1 base and J by 5 bases, with 18 bases left in between.

This specimen consisted of peripheral blood mononuclear cells (PBMCs), obtained at baseline. The V call is TRBV5-5, the J call TRBJ1-1; no reliable D call. This sequence was found in a human donor with classical Hodgkin lymphoma. CDR3 nucleotides: TGTGCCAGCAGCTTGTTGGGTCCGGGGTCAGTAACTGAAGCTTTCTTT. This codes for CASSLLGPGSVTEAFF.